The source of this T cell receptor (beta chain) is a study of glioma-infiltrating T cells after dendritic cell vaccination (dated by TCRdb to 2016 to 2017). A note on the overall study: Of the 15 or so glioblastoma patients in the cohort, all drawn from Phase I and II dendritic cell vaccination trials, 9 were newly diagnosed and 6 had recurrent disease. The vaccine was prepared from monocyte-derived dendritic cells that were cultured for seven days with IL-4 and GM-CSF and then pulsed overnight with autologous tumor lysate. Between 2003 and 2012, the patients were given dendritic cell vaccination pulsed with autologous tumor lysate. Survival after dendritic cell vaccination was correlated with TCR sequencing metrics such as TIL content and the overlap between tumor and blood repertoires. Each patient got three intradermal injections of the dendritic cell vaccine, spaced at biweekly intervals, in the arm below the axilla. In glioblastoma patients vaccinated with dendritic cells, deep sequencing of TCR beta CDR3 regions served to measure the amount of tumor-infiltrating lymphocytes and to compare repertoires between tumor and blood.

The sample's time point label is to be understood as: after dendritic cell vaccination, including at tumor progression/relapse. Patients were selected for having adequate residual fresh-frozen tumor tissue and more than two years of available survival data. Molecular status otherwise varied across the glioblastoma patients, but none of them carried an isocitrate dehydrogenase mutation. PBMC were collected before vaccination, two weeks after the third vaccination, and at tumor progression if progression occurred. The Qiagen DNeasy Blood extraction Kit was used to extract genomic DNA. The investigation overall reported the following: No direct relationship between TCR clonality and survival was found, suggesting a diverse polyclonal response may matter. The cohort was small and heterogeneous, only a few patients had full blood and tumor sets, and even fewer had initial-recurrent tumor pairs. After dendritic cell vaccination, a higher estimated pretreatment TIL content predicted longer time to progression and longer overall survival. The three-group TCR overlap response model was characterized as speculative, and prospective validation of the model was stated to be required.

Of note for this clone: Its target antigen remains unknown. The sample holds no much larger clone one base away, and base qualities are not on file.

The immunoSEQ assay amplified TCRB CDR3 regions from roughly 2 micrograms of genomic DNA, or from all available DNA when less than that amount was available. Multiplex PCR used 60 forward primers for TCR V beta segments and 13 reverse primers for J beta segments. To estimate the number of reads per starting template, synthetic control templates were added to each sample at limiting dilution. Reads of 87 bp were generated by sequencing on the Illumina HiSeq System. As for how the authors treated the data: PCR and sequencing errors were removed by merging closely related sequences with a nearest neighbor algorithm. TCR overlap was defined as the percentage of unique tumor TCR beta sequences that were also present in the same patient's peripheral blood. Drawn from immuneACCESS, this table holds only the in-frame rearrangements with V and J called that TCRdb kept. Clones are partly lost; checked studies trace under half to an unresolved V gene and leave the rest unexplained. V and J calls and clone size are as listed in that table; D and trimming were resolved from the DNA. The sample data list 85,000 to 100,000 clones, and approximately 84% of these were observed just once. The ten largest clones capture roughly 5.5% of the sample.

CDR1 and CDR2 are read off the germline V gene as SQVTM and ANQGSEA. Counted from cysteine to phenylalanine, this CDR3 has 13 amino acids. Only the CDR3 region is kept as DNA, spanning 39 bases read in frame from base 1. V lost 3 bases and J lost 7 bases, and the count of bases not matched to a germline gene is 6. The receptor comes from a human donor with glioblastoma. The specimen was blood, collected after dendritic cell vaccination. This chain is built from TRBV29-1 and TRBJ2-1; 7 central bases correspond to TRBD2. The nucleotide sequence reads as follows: TGCAGCGTTGAGCGGGAGCGGGGTAATGAGCAGTTCTTC. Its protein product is CSVERERGNEQFF.